This T cell receptor (beta chain) originates from a study of post-analysis software for immune sequencing data. Study at large: Recorded disease courses covered relapsing-remitting, secondary progressive and progressive-relapsing multiple sclerosis. Some patients had no subtype annotation. Overall study findings and caveats: Analysis by F measure revealed that same-batch samples clustered strongly together. About five TRBV segments occurring more often in patients than controls included TRBV5-6, TRBV5-1 and TRBV20-1. Those with multiple sclerosis, the patient group, showed significantly lower normalized Chao1 diversity than controls.

TCR beta cDNA libraries had unique molecular identifiers. A few hundred thousand cDNA molecules came from approximately 1 to 10 million T cells. Using its own MiXCR run on the PCR reads, TCRdb lists one record per CDR3 protein. The sample lists some 370,000 distinct CDR3 sequences; roughly 36% were seen once. Remarks on this clonotype: What it binds is unknown.

The germline CDR1 and CDR2 sequences are LGHDT and YNNKEL (reference sequence). Trimming removed 0 bases from V and 3 bases from J; junction bases left unmatched: 9. This CDR3 has 17 amino acids. Sequencing input: blood. The clonotype comes from a girl aged 5 to 17 with multiple sclerosis. The chain has TRBV3-1 and TRBJ2-5; 8 nucleotides line up with TRBD2. Here the CDR3 DNA reads TGTGCCAGCAGCCAAGAGGGCGGGGGGCTCCGGGAAGAGACCCAGTACTTC. Amino acids: CASSQEGGGLREETQYF.